This TCR beta chain was recovered during a study of liver allograft versus peripheral blood T cells (dated by TCRdb to about 2020). For the wider study: In liver transplant recipients, the study looked at T cell receptor repertoires in the peripheral blood and set them against the repertoires found within the transplanted livers.

Many counts were recorded for this clonotype. No antigen is known for it. Nothing much larger sits one base from this clone, and base qualities are not available. Instrument on record: Illumina MiSeq. TCRdb redid the processing of the public reads, applying fastp at Q25 and MiXCR, and retained in-frame beta chains. Entries that share a CDR3 protein sequence are merged under the most common genes and DNA. Here the sample has 9,700 or so distinct CDR3 sequences; 25% to 30% occur a single time. Almost 8.5% of the sample comes from the top ten. Points the paper makes about the study in general: According to the report, the T cell receptor repertoires detected in peripheral blood were different from the repertoires found inside liver allografts.

Trimming takes 6 bases off V and 5 bases off J; junction bases not matched to a gene: 13. CDR1 MDHEN and CDR2 SYDVKM were looked up in the germline V gene. There are 16 amino acids in the CDR3, from cysteine to phenylalanine inclusive. CDR3 DNA is the only sequence kept; it has 48 bases, read in frame from the first base. Recombination joined TRBV28 with TRBJ1-1, with 9 middle bases fitting TRBD1. The TCR was taken from a human patient who had a liver transplant. Following a transplant, some T lymphocytes may have been derived from the graft donor. The nucleotide sequence reads as follows: TGTGCCAGCAGGCTCCCGGGACAGGGTTTGACGACTGAAGCTTTCTTT. Its coded protein is CASRLPGQGLTTEAFF.